The 2 T cell receptor beta chains presented below share a single source sample, sequenced in a study of shared clonotypes between healthy human individuals. Repertoires were generated with immunoSEQ multiplex PCR, while TCRdb's copy carries only in-frame clones and drops some. There are hundreds of thousands of clones in the sample; roughly 72% occur only once, and around 1.7% lies in the top ten. Sequencing input: memory CD4+ T cells sorted from blood. Subset given: CD45RA-negative fraction. The receptors shown here come from a young woman in good health.

In regard to this clone: At the DNA level, this CDR3 is encoded by other sequences in the same sample as well. The V call is TRBV18, the J call TRBJ2-2; D is unresolved. The V gene's germline CDR1 is KGHSH and CDR2 LQKENI. The CDR3 sequence is 12 residues long. V was cut by 2 bases and J by 5 bases, with 3 bases left in between. The CDR3 DNA follows: TGTGCCAGCTCACCATTGACCGGGGAGCTGTTTTTT. Its translation: CASSPLTGELFF.

The chain is built from TRBV4-1 and TRBJ2-5; D is undetermined. The J call may be in error: the DNA end matches TRBJ2-7 better. The CDR3 extends over 14 amino acids. The germline V gene encodes CDR1 MGHRA and CDR2 YSYEKL. CDR3 in DNA: TGCGCCAGCAGTTCTCATTGGATCGGCTACGAGCAGTACTTC. Protein: CASSSHWIGYEQYF.